This TCR beta chain stems from a study of Ad26.COV2.S vaccination and SARS-CoV-2 variants. The wider study: The vaccine Ad26.COV2.S was put into the muscle once, or twice with 56 days between. Study observations and caveats: Greater spike-specific TCR breadth was seen in vaccine recipients than in placebo recipients. Analyses of TCR breadth and depth may have underestimated total T cell responses.

The table came from immunoSEQ multiplex PCR; TCRdb's copy has only in-frame clones and leaves some out. Seen here are 350,000 to 450,000 clones, around 83% observed once, and the top ten hold approximately 3.5%. Of note for this clone: No antigen is known for it.

Treatment in this sample: around 19 received Ad26.COV2.S at low or high dose, single or two shots; 5 received placebo; per-sample allocation not given. Specimens were obtained on day 63 following the first vaccine or placebo injection. The shot given was an Ad26 vector that makes Wuhan-strain SARS-CoV-2 spike. Germline V CDR1 and CDR2: SNHLY, FYNNEI. The CDR3 has 15 amino acids. The V and J ends lost 6 bases and 8 bases, in that order; junction bases with no gene match: 12. The chain recombines TRBV2 with TRBJ2-4, with 8 bases aligning to TRBD2. The sequencing used peripheral blood, collected in a trial of Ad26.COV2.S vaccine versus placebo. This sequence originates from a person aged 18-60 years who received the Ad26.COV2.S COVID-19 vaccine or a placebo. In nucleotides, the CDR3 is TGTGCCAGCAGCGATATAGCAGGGCGGGGGGACATTCAGTACTTC. Translated: CASSDIAGRGDIQYF.